These T cell receptor beta chains were read from a single sample in a study of T cell repertoires in cytomegalovirus infection. These TCRs are of unknown antigen specificity. Each CDR3 protein gets one entry after TCRdb re-called the reads with MiXCR. The sample has around 430,000 distinct CDR3 sequences, roughly 42% seen once. The material was cultured PBMCs, obtained from culture after CMV antigen stimulation. The receptors originated from a human donor in good health (CMV status not recorded). Some clones in this sample may be carry-over from other donors' samples. Both conserved end residues are part of each CDR3.

15	TRBV7-2	CASSFFQGNTGELFF
12	TRBV10-3	CAIWTGGSEAFF
17	TRBV7-2	CASSRGSSGGHLETQYF
13	TRBV6-6	CASSWPGQETQYF
13	TRBV12-3/TRBV12-4	CASSFQGTYEQYF
14	TRBV4-1	CASTGPLRRTEAFF
14	TRBV6-6	CASSHKASYNEQFF
21	TRBV5-4	CASSFSDPVAYRMHSYNEQFF
14	TRBV3-1	CATRDSLSTDTQYF
14	TRBV7-2	CASSWRGGSYEQYF
16	TRBV20-1	CSARSSGTGLTQPQHF
12	TRBV11-2	CASSLPGERAFF
17	TRBV6-2/TRBV6-3	CASSTSSGQVAYNEQFF
15	TRBV6-1	CASSEVPGLYSPLHF
17	TRBV28	CASTDISLSGRNQPQHF
17	TRBV12-5	CASGLGLVRVGSYEQYF
18	TRBV12-3/TRBV12-4	CASSPLTGTGGGTDTQYF
15	TRBV6-5	CASIHLKGGAQPQHF
15	TRBV7-4	CASSYGSPSPHEQFF
15	TRBV7-2	CASSLVAGEPYEQYF
15	TRBV7-9	CASSRPGQDPYEQYF
17	TRBV7-8	CASSPPGRGPTPYEQYF
17	TRBV11-2	CASSRNPGGEPFNEQFF
16	TRBV14	CASSQVGSGRGEKLFF
11	TRBV25-1	CAVRKGTEAFF
13	TRBV10-3	CAIKREGSYEQYF
15	TRBV7-2	CASSLVYSVGSPLHF
15	TRBV5-4	CASSSDRDSGNTIYF
17	TRBV6-5	CASSTPGGAGYNSPLHF
11	TRBV7-2	CASSFKGGYTF
15	TRBV20-1	CSARLGSGGPDTQYF
14	TRBV6-1	CASTNGPSSNEQFF
15	TRBV7-6	CASSSRQSSGNTIYF
14	TRBV2	CASSEISANYGYTF